The 7 T cell receptor beta chains presented below share a single source sample, sequenced in a study of vaccination and CD4 T cells after COVID-19. Treatment noted: roughly 11-day PBMC culture with coronavirus spike peptide pools or control peptides (ViraFEST assay). The Oncomine TCR Beta short-read assay was what sequenced the DNA obtained from cultured CD4+ T cells. TCRdb used MiXCR to reprocess the PCR reads, holding one entry per CDR3 protein. The sample has fewer than 12,000 distinct CDR3 sequences; 64% are singletons. No cognate antigen is known for these TCRs. Sequencing input: CD4+ T cells from blood, cultured in vitro. The receptors were sampled from a human donor who had recovered from COVID-19.

This clonotype was seen more than once but under ten times. The CDR3 DNA is TGTGCCAGCAGTCCTACAAGACTAGCGTACCAAGAGACCCAGTACTTC. It yields the protein CASSPTRLAYQETQYF. The rearrangement uses TRBV27 and TRBJ2-5; 8 nucleotides line up with TRBD2. Trimming at V came to 5 bases and at J to 0 bases, leaving 8 bases not matched to a gene. CDR3 length equals 16 residues. From germline, CDR1 is MNHEY and CDR2 SMNVEV (reference sequence).

The V and J genes are TRBV6-1 and TRBJ1-2; TRBD1 aligns across 7 bases. Trimming at V came to 8 bases and at J to 4 bases, leaving 13 bases not matched to a gene. This CDR3 has 15 residues. Germline CDR1 MNHNS, CDR2 SASEGT. As DNA, the CDR3 is TGTGCCAGCGCTTTATGGCCGGGACAGAGCTATGGCTACACCTTC. This gives the protein CASALWPGQSYGYTF.

This clonotype was recorded a few times. The chain has TRBV20-1 and TRBJ1-5; TRBD1 might be the D (6 bases). This CDR3 contains 16 residues. V shed 0 bases and J shed 7 bases, with 19 bases lying between them. The V gene's germline CDR1 is DFQATT and CDR2 SNEGSKA (reference sequence). The CDR3 DNA is TGCAGTGCTAGAGATTCGGGACACCTAGGGATCCAGCCCCAGCATTTT. Its protein is CSARDSGHLGIQPQHF.

The chain uses TRBV19 and TRBJ1-2; D is uncertain. Trimming left V 6 bases short and J 2 bases short, with 13 bases between. In germline, CDR1 is LNHDA, CDR2 SQIVND (reference sequence). This CDR3 is built from 14 residues. DNA of the CDR3: TGTGCCAGTAGCATTGCCCGCACGAACTATGGCTACACCTTC. It translates to CASSIARTNYGYTF.

This clonotype was detected a few times. The chain uses TRBV20-1 and TRBJ2-3; no clear D gene. Germline CDR1 is DFQATT and CDR2 is SNEGSKA (reference sequence). This CDR3 contains 11 residues. Trimming stripped 7 bases from V and 2 bases from J, with 7 bases between. The CDR3: CSVRTTDTQYF. CDR3 bases: TGCAGTGTGCGGACCACAGATACGCAGTATTTT.

The chain couples TRBV2 to TRBJ2-2; TRBD1 agrees at 7 bases. The CDR3 sequence is 15 residues long. Germline V gene sequence: CDR1 SNHLY, CDR2 FYNNEI. Unmatched junction bases numbered 7, after V lost 6 bases and J lost 3 bases. CDR3 coding DNA: TGTGCCAGCAGCCACCGGGACAGCTACACCGGGGAGCTGTTTTTT. It is translated as CASSHRDSYTGELFF.

This rearrangement joins TRBV18 to TRBJ2-7; 8 nucleotides match TRBD1. With V trimmed by 4 bases and J by 6 bases, 17 bases remained unmatched. In germline, CDR1 is KGHSH, CDR2 LQKENI. CDR3 length equals 17 residues. The CDR3 here is CASSLPGKRGQGAEQYF. The CDR3 bases are TGTGCCAGCTCACTGCCTGGCAAGCGTGGACAGGGTGCCGAGCAGTACTTC.